This T cell receptor (beta chain) is drawn from a study of cytomegalovirus exposure and HLA in healthy donors. The study, taken as a whole, reports: In a later analysis, DRB1 alleles had the most associated TCRs; HLA-C alleles the fewest.

The PCR was carried out with 60 Vbeta primers and 13 Jbeta primers. This table comes from immunoSEQ multiplex PCR, and its TCRdb copy is limited to in-frame clones, with some not included. Of 80,000 to 100,000 clones listed, roughly 80% are singletons. About this clone: No antigen is known for it.

Trimming took off 2 bases at V and 3 bases at J, with 11 bases between the two ends. This CDR3 is 16 amino acids long. Germline V gene lookup returns CDR1 MNHEY and CDR2 SMNVEV (reference sequence). V is TRBV27 and J is TRBJ2-6, with D possibly TRBD1 on 5 matching bases. Material for sequencing was PBMCs. The sequence was collected from a man in his fifties or sixties in good health and CMV-seropositive. CDR3 in amino acids: CASSLSGADGANVLTF. The CDR3 DNA is TGTGCCAGCAGTTTAAGTGGGGCGGATGGGGCCAACGTCCTGACTTTC.